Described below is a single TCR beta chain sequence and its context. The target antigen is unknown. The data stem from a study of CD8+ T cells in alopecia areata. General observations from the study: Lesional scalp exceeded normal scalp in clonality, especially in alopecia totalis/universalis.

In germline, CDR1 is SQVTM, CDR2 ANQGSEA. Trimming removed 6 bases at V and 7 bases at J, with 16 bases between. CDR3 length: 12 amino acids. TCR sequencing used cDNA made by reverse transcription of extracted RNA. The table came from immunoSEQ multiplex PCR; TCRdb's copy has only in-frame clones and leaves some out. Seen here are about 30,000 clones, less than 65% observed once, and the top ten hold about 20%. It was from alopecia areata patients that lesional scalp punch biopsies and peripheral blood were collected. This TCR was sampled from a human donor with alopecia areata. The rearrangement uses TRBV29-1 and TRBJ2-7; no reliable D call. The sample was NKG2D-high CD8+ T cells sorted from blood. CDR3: CSVYGLPEEQYF. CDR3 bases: TGCAGCGTGTACGGGCTTCCTGAGGAGCAGTACTTC.